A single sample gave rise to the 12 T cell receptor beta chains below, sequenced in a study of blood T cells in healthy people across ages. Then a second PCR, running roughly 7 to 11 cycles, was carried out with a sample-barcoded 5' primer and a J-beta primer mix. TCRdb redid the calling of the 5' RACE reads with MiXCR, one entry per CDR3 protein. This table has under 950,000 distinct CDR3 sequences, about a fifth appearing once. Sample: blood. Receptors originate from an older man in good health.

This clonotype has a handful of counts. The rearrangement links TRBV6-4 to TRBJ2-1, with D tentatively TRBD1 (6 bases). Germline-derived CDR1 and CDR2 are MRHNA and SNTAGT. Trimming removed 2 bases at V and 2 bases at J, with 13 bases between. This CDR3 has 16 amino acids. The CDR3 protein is CASSDTDRSAYNEQFF. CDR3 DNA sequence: TGTGCCAGCAGTGACACAGACAGGTCTGCCTACAATGAGCAGTTCTTC.

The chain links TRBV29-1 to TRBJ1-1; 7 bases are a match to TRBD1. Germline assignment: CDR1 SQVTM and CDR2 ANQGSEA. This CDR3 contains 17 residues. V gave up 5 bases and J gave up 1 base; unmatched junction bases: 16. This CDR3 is CSVTGGRITGANTEAFF. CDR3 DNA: TGCAGCGTTACCGGGGGGAGGATCACAGGGGCGAACACTGAAGCTTTCTTT.

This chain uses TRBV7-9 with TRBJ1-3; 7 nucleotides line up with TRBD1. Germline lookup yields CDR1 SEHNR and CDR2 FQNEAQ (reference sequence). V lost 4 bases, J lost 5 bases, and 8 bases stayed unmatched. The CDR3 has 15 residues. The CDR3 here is CASSSGQVLRNTIYF. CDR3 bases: TGTGCCAGCAGCTCTGGACAGGTTTTGAGAAACACCATATATTTT.

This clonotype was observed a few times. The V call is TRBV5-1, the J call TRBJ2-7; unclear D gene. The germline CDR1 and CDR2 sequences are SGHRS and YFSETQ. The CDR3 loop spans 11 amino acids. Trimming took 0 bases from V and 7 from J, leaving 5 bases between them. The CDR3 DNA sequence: TGCGCCAGCAGCTTGGACGGGGAGCAGTACTTC. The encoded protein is CASSLDGEQYF.

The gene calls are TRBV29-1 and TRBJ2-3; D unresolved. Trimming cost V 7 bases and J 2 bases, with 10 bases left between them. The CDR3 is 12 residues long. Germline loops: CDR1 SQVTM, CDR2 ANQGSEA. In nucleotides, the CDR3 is TGCAGCGAAAGTCGGACCACAGATACGCAGTATTTT. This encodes CSESRTTDTQYF.

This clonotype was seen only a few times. CDR3 nucleotides: TGTGCCAGCAGGCAAGGGGGAGGAATCGGGCAAGGCTACACCTTC. It is translated as CASRQGGGIGQGYTF. This chain uses TRBV27 with TRBJ1-2, with D tentatively TRBD1 (6 bases). The CDR3 sequence is 15 residues long. Looked up from germline, CDR1 is MNHEY and CDR2 is SMNVEV (reference sequence). Trimming shortened V by 6 bases and J by 8 bases, and 22 bases separated the two germline ends.

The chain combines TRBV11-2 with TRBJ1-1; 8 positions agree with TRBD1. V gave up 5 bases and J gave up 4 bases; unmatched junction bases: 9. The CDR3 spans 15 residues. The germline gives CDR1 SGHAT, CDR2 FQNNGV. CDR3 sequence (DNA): TGTGCCAGCAGCGGCCAGGGGGCGGTAAGCACTGAAGCTTTCTTT. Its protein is CASSGQGAVSTEAFF.

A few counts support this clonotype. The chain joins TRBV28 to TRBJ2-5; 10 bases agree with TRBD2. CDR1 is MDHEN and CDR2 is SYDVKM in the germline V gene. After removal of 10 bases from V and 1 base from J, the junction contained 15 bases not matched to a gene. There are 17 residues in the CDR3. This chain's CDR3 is CATLTRRLAGIQETQYF. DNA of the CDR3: TGTGCCACCCTAACCCGCCGACTAGCGGGTATCCAAGAGACCCAGTACTTC. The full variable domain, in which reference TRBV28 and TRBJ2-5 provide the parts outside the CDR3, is DVKVTQSSRYLVKRTGEKVFLECVQDMDHENMFWYRQDPGLGLRLIYFSYDVKMKEKGDIPEGYSVSREKKERFSLILESASTNQTSMYLCATLTRRLAGIQETQYFGPGTRLLVL.

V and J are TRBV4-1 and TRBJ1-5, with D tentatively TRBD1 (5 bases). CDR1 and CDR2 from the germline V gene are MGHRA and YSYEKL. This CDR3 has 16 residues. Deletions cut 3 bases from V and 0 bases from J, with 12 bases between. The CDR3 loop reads CASSHNEGNSNQPQHF. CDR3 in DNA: TGCGCCAGCAGCCACAATGAGGGGAATAGCAATCAGCCCCAGCATTTT.

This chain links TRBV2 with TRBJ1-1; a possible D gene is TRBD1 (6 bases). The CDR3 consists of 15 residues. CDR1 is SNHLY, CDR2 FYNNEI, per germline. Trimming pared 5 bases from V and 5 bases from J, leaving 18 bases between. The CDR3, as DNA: TGTGCCAGCAGTATAGTTAAGGGGGAAAAGACTGAAGCTTTCTTT. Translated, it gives CASSIVKGEKTEAFF.

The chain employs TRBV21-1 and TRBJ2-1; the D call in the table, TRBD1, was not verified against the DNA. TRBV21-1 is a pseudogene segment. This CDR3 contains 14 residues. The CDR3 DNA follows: TGTGCCAGCAGCAAAGGTCCCGGTGGCAATGAGCAGTTCTTC. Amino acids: CASSKGPGGNEQFF.

The chain's CDR3 is CASSLALGGKGDTQYF. The CDR3, as DNA: TGCGCCAGCAGCTTGGCGTTAGGGGGGAAGGGAGATACGCAGTATTTT. V gene TRBV5-1 combines with J gene TRBJ2-3; the D call may be TRBD1 or TRBD2 (6 bases each). The CDR3 loop spans 16 amino acids. Germline-derived CDR1 and CDR2 are SGHRS and YFSETQ. V gave up 0 bases and J gave up 5 bases, with 16 bases separating them.